Below, 30 T cell receptor beta chains from the same sample are listed, as sequenced in a study of blood T cell repertoires in COVID-19. Assay: immunoSEQ multiplex PCR; the TCRdb copy retains only in-frame clones and omits some. The sample consists of 250,000 to 300,000 clones, roughly 84% of them appearing once. Sequencing was carried out using peripheral blood. The receptors were sampled from a woman younger than 35 with acute or convalescent COVID-19.

This clone was counted many times. The rearrangement uses TRBV30 and TRBJ2-5; D ambiguous. CDR3 size: 12 residues. Trimming removed 2 bases at V and 2 bases at J, with 6 bases between. CDR1 is GTSNPN, CDR2 SVGIG, per germline (reference sequence). CDR3 sequence (DNA): TGTGCCTGGAGTTCCCCTCAAGAGACCCAGTACTTC. Translated: CAWSSPQETQYF.

The chain combines TRBV3-1 (or the pseudogene TRBV3-2) with TRBJ1-6; perhaps TRBD1 as D (5 bases). V was cut by 1 base and J by 8 bases, with 12 bases left in between. The CDR3 consists of 15 residues. CDR1 and CDR2 from the germline V gene are LGHDT and YNNKEL (reference sequence). Written as DNA, the CDR3 is TGTGCCAGCAGCCAAGTTAAGGGGCAGGATTCACCCCTCCACTTT. Protein: CASSQVKGQDSPLHF.

This clone occurred once. The chain recombines TRBV11-2 with TRBJ2-7, with 13 bases that match TRBD2. Germline CDR1 is SGHAT and CDR2 is FQNNGV. CDR3 length equals 17 residues. V lost 5 bases to trimming and J lost 0 bases; unmatched junction nucleotides: 7. As DNA, the CDR3 is TGTGCCAGCAGCCTAGGGACTAGCGGGATCTACTCCTACGAGCAGTACTTC. The encoded protein is CASSLGTSGIYSYEQYF.

The rearrangement joins TRBV9 to TRBJ1-6; D is unclear. The CDR3 has 14 residues. Germline lookup yields CDR1 SGDLS and CDR2 YYNGEE. With 4 bases removed from V and 5 bases from J, the gap between germline ends came to 10 bases. CDR3 nucleotide sequence: TGTGCCAGCAGCCCCTCCCAGAATAATTCACCCCTCCACTTT. Amino acid sequence: CASSPSQNNSPLHF.

The chain employs TRBV15 and TRBJ2-2; possibly TRBD2 for D (7 bases). Germline CDR1 reads LNHNV; CDR2 reads YYDKDF (reference sequence). The ends were cut back, 4 bases at V and 6 bases at J, with 12 bases in the middle. This CDR3 is built from 14 residues. The CDR3 DNA sequence: TGTGCCACCAGCATTAACGGGGGGCCCGGGGAGCTGTTTTTT. Encoded protein: CATSINGGPGELFF. Variable domain in full (rest from reference TRBV15 and TRBJ2-2): DAMVIQNPRYQVTQFGKPVTLSCSQTLNHNVMYWYQQKSSQAPKLLFHYYDKDFNNEADTPDNFQSRRPNTSFCFLDIRSPGLGDTAMYLCATSINGGPGELFFGEGSRLTVL.

The chain uses TRBV5-5 and TRBJ2-5; 8 positions match TRBD2. From germline, CDR1 is SGHKS and CDR2 YYEKEE (reference sequence). There are 15 residues in the CDR3. V dropped 6 bases and J dropped 4; count of bases not matched to a gene: 11. The CDR3 DNA is TGTGCCAGCACGAGTGGACTAGCCTTAGCAGAGACCCAGTACTTC. Protein product: CASTSGLALAETQYF.

This rearrangement joins TRBV7-2 to TRBJ2-3, with D tentatively TRBD2 (6 bases). The CDR3 is 12 amino acids. Trimming shortened V by 5 bases and J by 9 bases, and 12 bases separated the two germline ends. Germline loops: CDR1 SGHTA, CDR2 FQGNSA. DNA for the CDR3: TGTGCCAGCAGCCCGGGACTCTCAACGCAGTATTTT. This codes for CASSPGLSTQYF.

The V and J genes are TRBV11-2 and TRBJ2-1, with 12 bases that match TRBD2. With V trimmed by 3 bases and J by 6 bases, 6 bases remained unmatched. Germline V gives CDR1 SGHAT, CDR2 FQNNGV. The CDR3 extends over 16 amino acids. The CDR3 sequence is CASSLLAGGIGNEQFF. CDR3 coding DNA: TGTGCCAGCAGCTTGCTAGCGGGAGGGATCGGCAATGAGCAGTTCTTC.

The chain couples TRBV18 to TRBJ2-3, with TRBD2 matching 10 bases. CDR3 length: 18 amino acids. V trimming: 6 bases; J trimming: 1 base; junction bases outside the gene matches: 13. Germline V gene lookup returns CDR1 KGHSH and CDR2 LQKENI. The CDR3 DNA follows: TGTGCCAGCTCTCTCCAGGGCAGCGGGAGGGGTCGCACAGATACGCAGTATTTT. Translation gives CASSLQGSGRGRTDTQYF.

This clone was detected only once. V and J are TRBV6-6 and TRBJ1-1; D is perhaps TRBD1 (6 bases). This CDR3 comprises 14 residues. Trimming stripped 5 bases from V and 0 bases from J, with 10 bases between. CDR1 is MNHNY and CDR2 is SVGAGI in the germline V gene (reference sequence). In nucleotides, the CDR3 is TGTGCCAGCAGTACAGGGAACATGAACACTGAAGCTTTCTTT. This encodes CASSTGNMNTEAFF.

This chain uses TRBV6-5 with TRBJ2-3; possibly TRBD1 for D (6 bases). The ends were cut back, 6 bases at V and 4 bases at J, with 17 bases in the middle. The CDR3 spans 15 residues. In germline, CDR1 is MNHEY, CDR2 SVGAGI. The chain's CDR3 is CASRDPGQFPDTQYF. The CDR3 nucleotides are TGTGCCAGCAGGGACCCCGGACAGTTTCCAGATACGCAGTATTTT.

In the case of this clone: Distinct nucleotide sequences in the sample also encode this CDR3. V is TRBV15 and J is TRBJ2-7, with 10 bases fitting TRBD2. Per germline, CDR1 LNHNV and CDR2 YYDKDF (reference sequence). The CDR3 extends over 15 amino acids. V lost 1 base to trimming and J lost 2 bases; unmatched junction nucleotides: 2. CDR3 protein: CATSRGTSGTYEQYF. CDR3 coding DNA: TGTGCCACCAGCAGAGGGACTAGCGGAACCTACGAGCAGTACTTC.

The J gene is TRBJ2-5, the V gene TRBV15, with 10 bases matching TRBD2. The CDR3 loop spans 17 amino acids. Germline CDR1 LNHNV, CDR2 YYDKDF (reference sequence). The V segment lost 1 base and the J segment 5 bases; nucleotides outside the gene matches: 10. The CDR3 reads CATSRVPRTSGSETQYF. In DNA form, the CDR3 reads TGTGCCACCAGCAGAGTCCCCCGGACTAGCGGCTCGGAGACCCAGTACTTC.

V gene TRBV19 combines with J gene TRBJ2-2; 8 positions agree with TRBD2. V dropped 9 bases and J dropped 7; count of bases not matched to a gene: 10. CDR3 size: 14 residues. CDR1 and CDR2 (germline): LNHDA, SQIVND (reference sequence). The CDR3 protein is CARRGAAPGGELFF. DNA of the CDR3: TGTGCCAGGCGGGGGGCGGCCCCCGGCGGGGAGCTGTTTTTT.

This chain connects TRBV6-1 to TRBJ1-1; D is possibly TRBD1 (6 bases). Germline V gives CDR1 MNHNS, CDR2 SASEGT. V lost 8 bases and J lost 10, with 20 bases in between. There are 13 residues in the CDR3. Here the CDR3 DNA reads TGTGCCAGCCTACCGGGACAAGGAGCTCCAGCTTTCTTT. Protein sequence: CASLPGQGAPAFF.

This rearrangement joins TRBV6-5 to TRBJ2-1; TRBD2 matches at 8 bases. Germline assignment: CDR1 MNHEY and CDR2 SVGAGI. This CDR3 comprises 15 residues. Germline trimming cut 8 bases from V and 9 bases from J; bases unmatched to any gene: 15. CDR3 in amino acids: CASGLKAGAVSEQFF. CDR3 DNA sequence: TGTGCCAGCGGGCTAAAAGCGGGAGCCGTTAGTGAGCAGTTCTTC.

The J gene is TRBJ2-5, the V gene TRBV6-5; TRBD2 matches at 14 bases. Per the germline V gene, CDR1 is MNHEY and CDR2 is SVGAGI. Losses at the gene ends were 3 bases for V and 5 bases for J; bases not matched to a gene: 2. The CDR3 covers 15 residues. DNA for the CDR3: TGTGCCAGCAGTTATGGGACTAGCGGGAGTGAGACCCAGTACTTC. It encodes CASSYGTSGSETQYF.

The CDR3 coding sequence is TGTGCCAGCAGTTTCTCCGGTCTCTACTATGGCTACACCTTC. This encodes CASSFSGLYYGYTF. The chain uses TRBV6-2 or TRBV6-3 and TRBJ1-2; D call uncertain. Trimming shortened V by 4 bases and J by 3 bases, and 12 bases separated the two germline ends. This CDR3 region has 14 residues. Per the germline V gene, CDR1 is MNHEY and CDR2 is SVGEGT.

The chain combines TRBV28 with TRBJ1-5, with TRBD1 identical over 8 bases. V lost 9 bases to trimming and J lost 4 bases; unmatched junction nucleotides: 14. CDR1 MDHEN and CDR2 SYDVKM come from the germline V gene. The CDR3 loop spans 16 amino acids. The CDR3 region is CASQVSGTGGNQPQHF. DNA for the CDR3: TGTGCCAGTCAGGTTTCCGGGACAGGCGGTAATCAGCCCCAGCATTTT.

The chain couples TRBV19 to TRBJ2-7; 13 bases are shared with TRBD2. With V trimmed by 4 bases and J by 4 bases, 10 bases remained unmatched. From germline, CDR1 is LNHDA and CDR2 SQIVND (reference sequence). The length of the CDR3 is 17 residues. CDR3 protein: CASSTGGLAGAGYEQYF. The CDR3 region has the DNA TGTGCCAGTAGTACCGGTGGACTAGCGGGAGCCGGATACGAGCAGTACTTC.

As to this clone: At one boundary the junction diverges from the germline segment, which might be a read error. The V and J genes are TRBV6-5 and TRBJ1-3; D is ambiguous. CDR1 and CDR2 from the germline V gene are MNHEY and SVGAGI. CDR3 length: 16 amino acids. The CDR3 region is CASSYQSSSSRNTIYF. CDR3 in DNA: TGTGCCAGCAGTTACCAGTCCAGTAGCTCTAGAAACACCATATATTTT.

This clone was observed a few times. The V gene is TRBV7-2, the J gene TRBJ1-2, with D possibly TRBD1 on 5 matching bases. V was cut by 3 bases and J by 7 bases, with 18 bases left in between. CDR1 SGHTA and CDR2 FQGNSA come from the germline V gene. The CDR3 extends over 15 amino acids. CDR3 coding DNA: TGTGCCAGCAGCTTCGGAGGGGTGTGGGCTGGTGGCTACACCTTC. This encodes CASSFGGVWAGGYTF.

This chain joins TRBV28 and TRBJ1-1; D is ambiguous. CDR3 length: 14 amino acids. V was cut by 7 bases and J by 0 bases, with 12 bases left in between. In germline, CDR1 is MDHEN, CDR2 SYDVKM. DNA for the CDR3: TGTGCCAGCACTCCCGCGGGGATGAACACTGAAGCTTTCTTT. This encodes CASTPAGMNTEAFF.

The sample holds one count of this clone. The genes are TRBV3-1 (or the pseudogene TRBV3-2) and TRBJ2-7; 14 bases map to TRBD2. The CDR3 sequence is 15 residues long. Trimming removed 4 bases from V and 6 bases from J; junction bases left unmatched: 5. Germline V CDR1 and CDR2: LGHDT, YNNKEL (reference sequence). CDR3 nucleotide sequence: TGTGCCAGCAGCCCGGGACTAGCGGGAGAGGCCGAGCAGTACTTC. This encodes CASSPGLAGEAEQYF.

The V call is TRBV30, the J call TRBJ2-7; weak D call: TRBD1 (6 bases). Trimming removed 0 bases from V and 4 bases from J, with 7 bases in between. Germline V gene data show CDR1 as GTSNPN and CDR2 as SVGIG (reference sequence). This CDR3 spans 12 amino acids. Here the CDR3 reads CAWSVGQYEQYF. The CDR3 nucleotides are TGTGCCTGGAGTGTGGGACAATACGAGCAGTACTTC.

This clone appeared a single time. The chain couples TRBV11-2 to TRBJ1-2, with D perhaps matching TRBD1 (5 bases). Germline V gene lookup returns CDR1 SGHAT and CDR2 FQNNGV. V was clipped by 8 bases and J by 7 bases, with 20 bases between them. The CDR3 sequence is 14 residues long. In nucleotides, the CDR3 is TGTGCCAGCCGCCCTCCGACAGTGGCCTTTGGCTACACCTTC. Its protein product is CASRPPTVAFGYTF.

The chain combines TRBV3-1 (or the pseudogene TRBV3-2) with TRBJ1-1; the D is unclear. The ends were cut back, 2 bases at V and 0 bases at J, with 10 bases in the middle. The CDR3 spans 15 residues. Germline V CDR1 and CDR2: LGHDT, YNNKEL (reference sequence). The CDR3, as DNA: TGTGCCAGCAGCCAAAGTGAGGTTGTGAACACTGAAGCTTTCTTT. It yields the protein CASSQSEVVNTEAFF.

This clone was seen only a few times. The chain links TRBV7-9 to TRBJ2-1; weak D call: TRBD2 (5 bases). Trimming shortened V by 5 bases and J by 9 bases, and 14 bases separated the two germline ends. The CDR3 is made up of 13 amino acids. CDR1 and CDR2 (germline): SEHNR, FQNEAQ (reference sequence). The CDR3 here is CASSPHRELEQFF. The CDR3 nucleotides are TGTGCCAGCAGCCCGCATAGGGAGCTTGAGCAGTTCTTC.

This rearrangement joins TRBV7-2 to TRBJ2-1; 7 nucleotides match TRBD2. The trim removed 1 base at V and 9 bases at J, leaving 6 bases unmatched. The CDR3 contains 14 residues. Germline V gene sequence: CDR1 SGHTA, CDR2 FQGNSA. CDR3 protein: CASSLVGGSAEQFF. CDR3 nucleotides: TGTGCCAGCAGCTTAGTGGGCGGGAGCGCTGAGCAGTTCTTC.

The chain couples TRBV6-2 or TRBV6-3 to TRBJ2-7, with D possibly TRBD2 on 7 matching bases. Trimming pared 1 base from V and 12 bases from J, leaving 16 bases between. Per germline, CDR1 MNHEY and CDR2 SVGEGT. CDR3 size: 13 residues. The CDR3 spells CASSYLVGGHTYF. CDR3 coding DNA: TGTGCCAGCAGTTACTTAGTCGGGGGGCACACGTACTTC.